Included here is one TCR beta chain sequence, with context. Libraries were prepared by immunoSEQ multiplex PCR; TCRdb keeps only in-frame clonotypes and omits some of them. The sample carries tens of thousands of clones, about 97% recorded once. This CDR3 has 16 amino acids. The junction had 8 bases not matched to a gene; V was cut back by 2 bases and J by 2 bases. In germline, CDR1 is MNHNS, CDR2 SASEGT. The sample is drawn from a study of siplizumab effects on memory and regulatory T cells. This clonotype was obtained from a human donor in good health. The chain couples TRBV6-1 to TRBJ2-7, with 8 bases lining up with TRBD1. Sequenced material: naive CD4+ T cells sorted from blood. The CDR3 DNA follows: TGTGCCAGCAGTGAAAAGAGTTGGGACAGGACCTACGAGCAGTACTTC. It codes for CASSEKSWDRTYEQYF.